A single sample gave rise to the 25 T cell receptor beta chains below, sequenced in a study of shared clonotypes between healthy human individuals. Profiling relied on immunoSEQ multiplex PCR, and the TCRdb table lists in-frame clones only, not all of them. This sample has some 1.1 million clones, with approximately 77% found just once. What was sequenced was memory CD4+ T cells from PBMCs. The subset here: CD45RA-negative fraction. The receptors were gathered from a man aged 18 to 30 in good health. Some clones in this sample may be carry-over from other donors' samples.

The rearrangement joins TRBV28 to TRBJ2-7; D not resolved. This CDR3 comprises 12 residues. Trimming took 7 bases from V and 3 from J, leaving 10 bases between them. Germline V lookup: CDR1 MDHEN, CDR2 SYDVKM. In DNA, the CDR3 is TGTGCCAGCAACACACCCCGCTACGAGCAGTACTTC. Translation: CASNTPRYEQYF.

This sequence joins TRBV11-2 and TRBJ2-7, with D unclear. The CDR3 has 13 amino acids. V lost 2 bases to trimming and J lost 13 bases, with 18 bases between them. Per germline, CDR1 SGHAT and CDR2 FQNNGV. The CDR3 protein is CASSLIPRVGSYF. The CDR3 DNA reads TGTGCCAGCAGCTTAATCCCTCGGGTGGGCTCCTACTTC.

This rearrangement joins TRBV2 to TRBJ2-2; TRBD1 matches 8 bases. Germline lookup yields CDR1 SNHLY and CDR2 FYNNEI. After removal of 8 bases from V and 0 bases from J, the junction contained 5 bases not matched to a gene. The length of the CDR3 is 15 residues. The CDR3 DNA follows: TGTGCCAGCGGTAAACAGGGGGCGAACACCGGGGAGCTGTTTTTT. Translation: CASGKQGANTGELFF.

The chain links TRBV7-8 to TRBJ2-7, with 9 bases fitting TRBD1. Trimming took 7 bases from V and 9 from J; bases not matched to a gene: 13. Germline assignment: CDR1 SGHVS and CDR2 FQNEAQ. The CDR3 extends over 14 amino acids. The CDR3 loop is CASTRDREIIGQYF. The CDR3 DNA sequence: TGTGCCAGCACCCGGGACAGGGAGATCATTGGGCAGTACTTC. The entire variable domain, with the rest obtained from reference TRBV7-8 and TRBJ2-7, is as follows: GAGVSQSPRYKVAKRGQDVALRCDPISGHVSLFWYQQALGQGPEFLTYFQNEAQLDKSGLPSDRFFAERPEGSVSTLKIQRTQQEDSAVYLCASTRDREIIGQYFGPGTRLTVT.

This clone appeared a few times. The chain employs TRBV9 and TRBJ2-2; 12 nucleotides line up with TRBD2. V was pared by 4 bases and J by 7 bases, with 8 bases of the junction left unmatched. The CDR3 sequence is 16 residues long. CDR1 is SGDLS, CDR2 YYNGEE, per germline. CDR3 sequence reads: CASSPRLAGAGGELFF. CDR3 DNA: TGTGCCAGCAGCCCCCGACTAGCGGGGGCGGGCGGGGAGCTGTTTTTT.

This chain links TRBV7-3 with TRBJ2-1, with 12 bases identical to TRBD2. V gave up 2 bases and J gave up 10 bases; unmatched junction bases: 6. Germline V gene sequence: CDR1 SGHTA, CDR2 FQGTGA. There are 15 residues in the CDR3. The CDR3 loop is CASSLATSGSREQFF. CDR3 in DNA: TGTGCCAGCAGCTTAGCGACTAGCGGGAGCCGGGAGCAGTTCTTC.

The chain couples TRBV6-6 to TRBJ2-7; 10 bases fit TRBD2. Germline CDR1 MNHNY, CDR2 SVGAGI (reference sequence). Germline trimming cut 0 bases from V and 4 bases from J; bases unmatched to any gene: 6. The CDR3 runs to 16 residues. In DNA, the CDR3 is TGTGCCAGCAGTTACTCGCCTAGCGGGAGTGTTTACGAGCAGTACTTC. Translated: CASSYSPSGSVYEQYF.

This clone was observed a single time. The rearrangement links TRBV28 to TRBJ2-7, with D possibly TRBD1 on 6 matching bases. With 4 bases removed from V and 2 bases from J, the gap between germline ends came to 9 bases. CDR3 length: 13 residues. CDR1 is MDHEN and CDR2 is SYDVKM in the germline V gene. For the CDR3, the DNA is TGTGCCAGCAGTTGGGGGCTTACCTACGAGCAGTACTTC. This sequence encodes CASSWGLTYEQYF.

This chain links TRBV11-2 with TRBJ2-4; tentatively, D is TRBD2 (5 bases). From germline, CDR1 is SGHAT and CDR2 FQNNGV. The germline V and J ends were trimmed by 4 bases and 9 bases, with 10 bases remaining between them. The CDR3 contains 12 residues. CDR3 sequence (DNA): TGTGCCAGCAGCTACGAGGGCAGCATTCAGTACTTC. Translated: CASSYEGSIQYF.

As to this clone: Sequence at one end of the junction differs from germline and may be a read error. This sequence joins TRBV11-2 and TRBJ2-7; tentative D call: TRBD2 (6 bases). Germline V CDR1 and CDR2: SGHAT, FQNNGV. CDR3 length equals 14 residues. The CDR3 DNA reads TGCGCCAGCAGCCAATTTGCGGGGCCCTACGAGCAGTACTTC. It is translated as CASSQFAGPYEQYF.

This clone occurred once. This chain joins TRBV7-3 and TRBJ2-6, with D uncertain. From germline, CDR1 is SGHTA and CDR2 FQGTGA. V lost 5 bases to trimming and J lost 0 bases, with 11 bases between them. CDR3 length equals 16 residues. DNA of the CDR3: TGTGCCAGCAGCCCCACCGTCCGCTCTGGGGCCAACGTCCTGACTTTC. This gives the protein CASSPTVRSGANVLTF.

This chain joins TRBV5-4 and TRBJ2-5; D possibly corresponds to TRBD1 (6 bases). V was clipped by 4 bases and J by 2 bases, with 21 bases between them. The V gene's germline CDR1 is SGHNT and CDR2 YYREEE (reference sequence). The CDR3 extends over 17 amino acids. CDR3 in DNA: TGTGCCAGCAGCCAACTTACAGGGACACCCGAGCAAGAGACCCAGTACTTC. Residues: CASSQLTGTPEQETQYF.

As for this clone: With a much larger clone just one base away, this may be a read error. The J gene is TRBJ1-4, the V gene TRBV29-1, with D tentatively TRBD1 (6 bases). The V gene lost 7 bases and the J gene lost 8 bases, with 17 bases spanning the gap. The length of the CDR3 is 13 residues. The germline V gene has CDR1 SQVTM and CDR2 ANQGSEA. For the CDR3, the DNA is TGCAGCGCTGTAAGCAGGGGCGGAGAAAAACTGTTTTTT. As protein: CSAVSRGGEKLFF. The complete variable domain, with remaining parts taken from reference TRBV29-1 and TRBJ1-4, reads SAVISQKPSRDICQRGTSLTIQCQVDSQVTMMFWYRQQPGQSLTLIATANQGSEATYESGFVIDKFPISRPNLTFSTLTVSNMSPEDSSIYLCSAVSRGGEKLFFGSGTQLSVL.

The V and J genes are TRBV5-8 and TRBJ2-7; 10 bases line up with TRBD1. The CDR3 has 15 amino acids. Germline CDR1 SGHTS, CDR2 YDEGEE. V trimming: 3 bases; J trimming: 4 bases; junction bases outside the gene matches: 7. The chain's CDR3 is CASSSPRTGGYEQYF. CDR3 nucleotides: TGTGCCAGCAGCTCCCCTCGGACAGGGGGGTACGAGCAGTACTTC.

The CDR3 coding sequence is TGTGCCAGCAGTCCCCTGAGGACAGGGGCAACTCAGCCCCAGCATTTT. It yields the protein CASSPLRTGATQPQHF. This chain connects TRBV27 to TRBJ1-5, with 9 bases lining up with TRBD1. The CDR3 runs 16 residues. The V gene's germline CDR1 is MNHEY and CDR2 SMNVEV (reference sequence). V lost 5 bases to trimming and J lost 6 bases; unmatched junction nucleotides: 11.

On this clone: The identical CDR3 is also encoded by other nucleotide sequences in the sample. This chain joins TRBV28 and TRBJ2-2, with TRBD1 matching over 9 bases. The germline V gene encodes CDR1 MDHEN and CDR2 SYDVKM. The CDR3 has 14 residues. V dropped 9 bases and J dropped 3; count of bases not matched to a gene: 5. The CDR3: CASWGQGDTGELFF. The CDR3 DNA sequence: TGTGCCAGTTGGGGACAGGGAGACACCGGGGAGCTGTTTTTT.

This chain joins TRBV10-1 and TRBJ2-3; D remains unclear. The CDR3 runs 13 residues. The V gene lost 0 bases and the J gene lost 6 bases, with 7 bases spanning the gap. Per the germline V gene, CDR1 is WNHNN and CDR2 is SYGVQD (reference sequence). CDR3 DNA: TGCGCCAGCAGTGAGTCTCCGTGGGATACGCAGTATTTT. This encodes CASSESPWDTQYF.

This clone was found a few times. The chain uses TRBV5-4 and TRBJ2-5; 8 bases line up with TRBD2. The assigned J gene may be wrong: the sequence end matches TRBJ2-7 better. From germline, CDR1 is SGHNT and CDR2 YYREEE (reference sequence). This CDR3 has 15 residues. The CDR3 is CASRSGSGSRYEQYF. The DNA of the CDR3 is TGTGCCAGCAGAAGTGGAAGCGGGAGCCGCTACGAGCAGTACTTC.

The count of this clone is one. The chain links TRBV18 to TRBJ2-2; 8 bases are a match to TRBD2. Germline V gene data show CDR1 as KGHSH and CDR2 as LQKENI. Losses at the gene ends were 0 bases for V and 5 bases for J; bases not matched to a gene: 2. CDR3 length: 15 amino acids. The CDR3 protein is CASSPPAGATGELFF. Here the CDR3 DNA reads TGTGCCAGCTCACCACCAGCGGGAGCAACCGGGGAGCTGTTTTTT.

This clone was observed a single time. This sequence joins TRBV2 and TRBJ1-3; a weak D match, TRBD1 (5 bases). The germline CDR1 and CDR2 sequences are SNHLY and FYNNEI. The CDR3 is 16 residues long. V was shortened by 6 bases and J by 0 bases, with 15 bases between the two germline ends. The CDR3, as DNA: TGTGCCAGCAGCCGGCGGGACCGGTACTCTGGAAACACCATATATTTT. Protein product: CASSRRDRYSGNTIYF.

V gene TRBV7-2 combines with J gene TRBJ2-7; D unresolved. The CDR3 runs 13 residues. V shed 1 base and J shed 1 base, with 5 bases lying between them. The V gene's germline CDR1 is SGHTA and CDR2 FQGNSA. CDR3 in DNA: TGTGCCAGCAGCTTAGTCCGTTCCTACGAGCAGTACTTC. This codes for CASSLVRSYEQYF.

The V and J genes are TRBV4-3 and TRBJ1-2; D ambiguous. The CDR3 totals 13 residues. Per germline, CDR1 LGHNA and CDR2 YSLEER. The V and J ends lost 0 bases and 3 bases respectively, with 5 bases between them. The CDR3 loop reads CASSQETYYGYTF. The CDR3 DNA reads as TGCGCCAGCAGCCAAGAGACGTACTATGGCTACACCTTC.

The chain employs TRBV28 and TRBJ1-2; D unresolved. The CDR3 loop spans 13 amino acids. CDR1 is MDHEN and CDR2 is SYDVKM in the germline V gene. V lost 1 base to trimming and J lost 1 base, with 4 bases between them. For the CDR3, the DNA is TGTGCCAGCAGTTTATTCCTTAACTATGGCTACACCTTC. Encoded protein: CASSLFLNYGYTF.

The chain recombines TRBV5-1 with TRBJ2-6, with D unresolved. V was clipped by 1 base and J by 4 bases, with 3 bases between them. The CDR3 is made up of 13 amino acids. Germline V CDR1 and CDR2: SGHRS, YFSETQ. CDR3 in DNA: TGCGCCAGCAGCTTGACAGGGGCCAACGTCCTGACTTTC. This translates into CASSLTGANVLTF. Using reference TRBV5-1 and TRBJ2-6 for the parts outside the CDR3, the full variable domain is KAGVTQTPRYLIKTRGQQVTLSCSPISGHRSVSWYQQTPGQGLQFLFEYFSETQRNKGNFPGRFSGRQFSNSRSEMNVSTLELGDSALYLCASSLTGANVLTFGAGSRLTVL.

The chain is built from TRBV5-1 and TRBJ2-5; 8 positions match TRBD2. Losses at the gene ends were 1 base for V and 6 bases for J; bases not matched to a gene: 14. The CDR3 spans 17 residues. Germline V CDR1 and CDR2: SGHRS, YFSETQ. The DNA of the CDR3 is TGCGCCAGCAGCTTGTCCCTTAGTACGGGAGGGCGAAAGACCCAGTACTTC. Amino acids: CASSLSLSTGGRKTQYF.